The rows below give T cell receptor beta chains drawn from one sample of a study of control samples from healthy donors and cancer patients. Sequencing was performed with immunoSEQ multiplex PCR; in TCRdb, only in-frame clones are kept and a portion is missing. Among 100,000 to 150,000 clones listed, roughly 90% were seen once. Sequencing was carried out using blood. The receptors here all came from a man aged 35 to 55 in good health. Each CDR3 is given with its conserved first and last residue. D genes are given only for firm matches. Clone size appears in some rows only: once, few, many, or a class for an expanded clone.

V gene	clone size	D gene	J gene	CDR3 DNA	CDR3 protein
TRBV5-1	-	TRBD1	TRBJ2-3	TGCGCCAGCAGCCGACAGGGTATAGATACGCAGTATTTT	CASSRQGIDTQYF
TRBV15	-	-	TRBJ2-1	TGTGCCACCAGCACCACCAGGGGCAGCGGACCGAACAATGAGCAGTTCTTC	CATSTTRGSGPNNEQFF
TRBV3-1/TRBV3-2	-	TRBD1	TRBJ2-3	TGTGCCAGCAGCCAGGGACAGGGGACAGATACGCAGTATTTT	CASSQGQGTDTQYF
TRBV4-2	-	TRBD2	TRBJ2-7	TGTGCCAGCAGCCAGGGACTAGCGGGGGATTACGAGCAGTACTTC	CASSQGLAGDYEQYF
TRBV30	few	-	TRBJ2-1	TGTGCCTGGAGTGTACGAGGAGAAAGGCAGTTCTTC	CAWSVRGERQFF
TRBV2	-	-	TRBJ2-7	TGTGCCAGCAGTGAATTGTTCCAGGGGGGTTTCGGCTCCTACGAGCAGTACTTC	CASSELFQGGFGSYEQYF
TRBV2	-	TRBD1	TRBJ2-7	TGTGCCAGCAAGAGACAGGGATCCTACGAGCAGTACTTC	CASKRQGSYEQYF
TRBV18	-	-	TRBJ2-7	TGTGCCAGCTCAGACGGGGGTAGCTCCTACGAGCAGTACTTC	CASSDGGSSYEQYF
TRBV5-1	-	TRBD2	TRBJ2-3	TGCGCCAGCAGCTTGGTAGCGGGGGGTGGAGATACGCAGTATTTT	CASSLVAGGGDTQYF
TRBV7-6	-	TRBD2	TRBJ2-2	TGTGCCAGCGGCCCCGTTGAAGCGGGGACCGGGGAGCTGTTTTTT	CASGPVEAGTGELFF
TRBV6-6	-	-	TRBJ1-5	TGTGCCAGCAGTTACCCCCTGGAGCTACGGGAACAGCCCCAGCATTTT	CASSYPLELREQPQHF
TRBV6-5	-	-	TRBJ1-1	TGTGCCAGCAGAACTACACGGAACACTGAAGCTTTCTTT	CASRTTRNTEAFF
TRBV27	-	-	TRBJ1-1	TGTGCCAGGAGCCGGCGGGTATACCAAAATGAAGCTTTCTTT	CARSRRVYQNEAFF
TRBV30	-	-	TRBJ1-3	TGTGCCTGGAAGGTGAAGTCCGGAAACACCATATATTTT	CAWKVKSGNTIYF
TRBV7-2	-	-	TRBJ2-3	TGTGCCAGCAGCTTAGGGGGGGACACAGATACGCAGTATTTT	CASSLGGDTDTQYF
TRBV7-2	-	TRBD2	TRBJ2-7	TGTGCCAGCAGCCGGGATAGCGGGGTCTCCTACGAGCAGTACTTC	CASSRDSGVSYEQYF
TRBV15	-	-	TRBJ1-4	TGTGCCACCAGCAGAGGGAACAGGGAGGGGGAAAAACTGTTTTTT	CATSRGNREGEKLFF
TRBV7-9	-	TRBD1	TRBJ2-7	TGTGCCAGCAGACCCGGGACAGGGGAGAACGAGCAGTACTTC	CASRPGTGENEQYF
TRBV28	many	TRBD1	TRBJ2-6	TGTGCCAGCTCTCTAGATCGGGACAGGTTACTCTCTGGGGCCAACGTCCTGACTTTC	CASSLDRDRLLSGANVLTF
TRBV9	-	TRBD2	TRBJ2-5	TGTGCCAGCAGCGGGACTAGCGGGGGCGCGGACGAGACCCAGTACTTC	CASSGTSGGADETQYF
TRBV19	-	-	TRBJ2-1	TGTGCCACCGAGAACGTAGGAAGGGTCAATGAGCAGTTCTTC	CATENVGRVNEQFF
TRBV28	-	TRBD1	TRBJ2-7	TGTGCCAGCACCCCCAACCCGGGACAGGGAAGATACGAGCAGTACTTC	CASTPNPGQGRYEQYF